This T cell receptor (beta chain) was captured in a study of blood T cell repertoires in COVID-19 (dated by TCRdb to about 2020). Broadly, across the study: Samples from collaborators originated in the United States, Italy and Spain and spanned both the acute and convalescent phases of COVID-19. The material from the prospective study consisted of cDNA or gDNA derived from T cells, B-cell-depleted T cells, or PBMCs. The dataset comprised deeply sampled blood TCRbeta repertoires from subjects exposed to, actively infected with, or recovered from COVID-19. The repertoires were released in a freely available public database meant as a resource for research on the immune response to SARS-CoV-2. The samples were drawn from two sources: the first 160 participants of the ongoing ImmuneRACE study, and 1,200 or so subjects contributed by 6 global collaborators. The sample metadata nearly always contained a de-identified subject ID, COVID-19 status, age in years and sex. Where HLA class I and class II types were available, the types were taken from metadata supplied by the sample provider, not from assay-based typing. Summary of the overall study and its limitations: How much clinical and demographic metadata was included differed by source and by participant, and the metadata was provided uncurated.

Measured from the cysteine to the phenylalanine, the CDR3 is 15 residues long. The only DNA kept is the CDR3, 45 bases in frame from the first base. CDR1 LGHDT and CDR2 YNNKEL were looked up in the germline V gene (reference sequence). V is trimmed back by 4 bases and J by 4 bases, and the junction contains 5 bases that no gene match accounts for. TCRbeta CDR3 regions were amplified from genomic DNA by means of the immunoSEQ Assay, a bias-controlled multiplex PCR. Per the original workflow: Nucleated cell counts per sample were estimated from amplification of reference gene primers within the assay. To quantify the absolute abundance of each unique TCRbeta CDR3 rearrangement, sequence reads were collapsed and filtered. Productive Simpson clonality was computed per sample as the square root of Simpson's diversity index over productive rearrangements. TCRdb stores this immuneACCESS table with in-frame sequences only. Part of the clones is absent; in the studies checked, under half of the shortfall reflects unresolved V genes, and no reason is known for the rest. From that table come the V and J calls and clone size; the DNA was used to work out D and trimming. The sample table lists 130,000 to 150,000 clones, 75% to 85% of them with a count of one. Jointly, the top ten make up around 13% of the sample.

Comments on this clone: Its specific antigen is unknown. Nothing much larger sits one base from this clone, and base qualities are not available.

Whole blood was collected in K2EDTA tubes by collaborating institutions according to the institutions' own protocols. For TCRbeta analysis, collaborator samples were shipped as frozen whole blood, as isolated PBMCs, or as DNA extracted from either sample type. Sequences were obtained from peripheral blood. This TCR derives from a man aged 55 to 70 with active or convalescent COVID-19. The chain uses TRBV3-1 (or the pseudogene TRBV3-2) and TRBJ2-7, with 12 bases in between that match TRBD2. Read as DNA, the sequence is TGTGCCAGCAGCCGGACTAGCGGGACGCTTTACGAGCAGTACTTC. The encoded protein is CASSRTSGTLYEQYF.